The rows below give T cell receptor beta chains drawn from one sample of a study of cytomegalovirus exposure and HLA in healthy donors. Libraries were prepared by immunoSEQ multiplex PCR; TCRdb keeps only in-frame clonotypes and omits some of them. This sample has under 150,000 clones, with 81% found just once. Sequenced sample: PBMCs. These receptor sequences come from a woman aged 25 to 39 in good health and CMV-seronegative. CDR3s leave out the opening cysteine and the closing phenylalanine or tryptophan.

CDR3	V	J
ASSTGEIYGYT	TRBV2	TRBJ1-2
ASSDLNYGYT	TRBV2	TRBJ1-2
ASKVSGGSRQF	TRBV19	TRBJ2-1
ASSPPDPLSIPYEQY	TRBV28	TRBJ2-7
ASSVRANTGELF	TRBV6-4	TRBJ2-2
ASSFSPGDSLYTGELF	TRBV19	TRBJ2-2
ASSEWAGGGSDTQY	TRBV6-1	TRBJ2-3
AWSDRGEVNGYT	TRBV30	TRBJ1-2
ASSPSPPPYNEQF	TRBV6-5	TRBJ2-1
ASSYTGGYNEQF	TRBV6-5	TRBJ2-1